This note documents a single T cell receptor beta chain sequence. V lost 0 bases, J lost 0 bases, and 12 bases lay in between. The CDR3 runs to 17 residues. Germline CDR1 is LNHNV and CDR2 is YYDKDF (reference sequence). Each of the CD4+ naive, central memory, regulatory and stem cell-like memory populations was sorted via CD45RO/CCR7/CD25/CD127/CD95/CD27. Of the isolated RNA, all was reverse transcribed, and so the sequenced material was expressed TCRB transcripts. Only in-frame clones appear in the TCRdb table, and some are missing; sequencing was by immunoSEQ multiplex PCR. The data hold 450,000 or so clones, with around 10% observed a single time. This sample is drawn from a study of beta chain features in type 1 diabetes.

The sequence came from a woman between 18 and 29 years old in good health. The V and J genes are TRBV15 and TRBJ2-1, with D hard to call. Sequencing was performed on naive CD4+ T cells from blood. In DNA, the CDR3 is TGTGCCACCAGCAGAGATCCCCCTGCGAGCTCCTACAATGAGCAGTTCTTC. Amino acids: CATSRDPPASSYNEQFF.